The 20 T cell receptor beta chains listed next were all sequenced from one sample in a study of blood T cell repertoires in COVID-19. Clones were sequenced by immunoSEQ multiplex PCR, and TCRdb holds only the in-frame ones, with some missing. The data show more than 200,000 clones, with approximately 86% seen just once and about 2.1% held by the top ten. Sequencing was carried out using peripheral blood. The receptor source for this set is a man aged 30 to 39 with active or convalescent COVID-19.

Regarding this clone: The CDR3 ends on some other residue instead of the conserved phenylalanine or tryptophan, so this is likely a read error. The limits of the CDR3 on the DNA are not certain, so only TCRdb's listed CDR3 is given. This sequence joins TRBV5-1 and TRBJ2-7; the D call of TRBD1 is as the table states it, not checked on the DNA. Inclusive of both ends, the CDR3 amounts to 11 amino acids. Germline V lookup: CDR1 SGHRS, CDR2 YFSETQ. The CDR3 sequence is CASSLVGTGFL.

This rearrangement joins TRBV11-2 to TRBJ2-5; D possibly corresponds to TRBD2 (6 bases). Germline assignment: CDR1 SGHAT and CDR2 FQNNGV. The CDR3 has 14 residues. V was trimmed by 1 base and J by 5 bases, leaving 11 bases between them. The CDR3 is CASSLALAGETQYF. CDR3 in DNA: TGTGCCAGCAGCTTAGCACTAGCCGGCGAGACCCAGTACTTC.

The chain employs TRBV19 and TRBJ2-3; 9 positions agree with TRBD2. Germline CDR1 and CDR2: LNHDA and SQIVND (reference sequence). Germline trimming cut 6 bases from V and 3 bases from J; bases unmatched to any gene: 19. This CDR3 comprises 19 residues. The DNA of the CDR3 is TGTGCCAGTAGCGACCGGGGGGTAGCGGGGGTCACTAGTACAGATACGCAGTATTTT. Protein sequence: CASSDRGVAGVTSTDTQYF.

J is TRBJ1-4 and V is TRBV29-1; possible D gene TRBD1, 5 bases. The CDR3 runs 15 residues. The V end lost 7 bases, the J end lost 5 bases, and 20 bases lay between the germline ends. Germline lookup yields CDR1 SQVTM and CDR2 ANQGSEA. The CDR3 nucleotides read TGCAGCGCTTCCGGTGACGGCGGGACGAATGAAAAACTGTTTTTT. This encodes CSASGDGGTNEKLFF.

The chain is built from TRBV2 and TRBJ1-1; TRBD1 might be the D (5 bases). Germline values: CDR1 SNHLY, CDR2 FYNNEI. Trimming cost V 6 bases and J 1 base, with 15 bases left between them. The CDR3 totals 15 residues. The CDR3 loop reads CASSSEGRGNTEAFF. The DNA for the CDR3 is TGTGCCAGCAGCTCGGAGGGGAGGGGGAACACTGAAGCTTTCTTT.

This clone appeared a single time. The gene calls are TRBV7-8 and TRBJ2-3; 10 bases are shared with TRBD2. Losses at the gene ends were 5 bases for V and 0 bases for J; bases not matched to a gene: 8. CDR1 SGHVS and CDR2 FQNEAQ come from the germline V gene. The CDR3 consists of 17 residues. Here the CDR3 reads CASSEDLTSGSTDTQYF. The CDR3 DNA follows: TGTGCCAGCAGCGAAGACCTGACTAGCGGGAGCACAGATACGCAGTATTTT.

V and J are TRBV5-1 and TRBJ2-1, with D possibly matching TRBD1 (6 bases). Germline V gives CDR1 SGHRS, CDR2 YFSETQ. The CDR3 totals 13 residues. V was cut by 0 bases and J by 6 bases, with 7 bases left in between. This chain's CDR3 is CASSLARGNEQFF. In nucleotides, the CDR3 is TGCGCCAGCAGCTTGGCCAGGGGCAATGAGCAGTTCTTC. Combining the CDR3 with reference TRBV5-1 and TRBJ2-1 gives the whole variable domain KAGVTQTPRYLIKTRGQQVTLSCSPISGHRSVSWYQQTPGQGLQFLFEYFSETQRNKGNFPGRFSGRQFSNSRSEMNVSTLELGDSALYLCASSLARGNEQFFGPGTRLTVL.

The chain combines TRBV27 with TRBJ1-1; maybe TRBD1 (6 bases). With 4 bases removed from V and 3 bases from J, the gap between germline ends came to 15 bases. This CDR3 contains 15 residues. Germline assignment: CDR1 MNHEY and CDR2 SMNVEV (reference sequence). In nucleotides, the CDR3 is TGTGCCAGCAGTTCTTATCAGGACAGTTACACTGAAGCTTTCTTT. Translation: CASSSYQDSYTEAFF.

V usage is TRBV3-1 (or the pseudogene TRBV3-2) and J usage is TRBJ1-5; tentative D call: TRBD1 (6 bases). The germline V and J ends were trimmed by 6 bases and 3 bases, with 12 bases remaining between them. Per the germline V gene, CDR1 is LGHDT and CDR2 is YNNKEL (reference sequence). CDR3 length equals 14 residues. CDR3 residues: CASSQDRINQPQHF. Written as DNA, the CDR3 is TGTGCCAGCAGTCAGGACAGAATCAATCAGCCCCAGCATTTT.

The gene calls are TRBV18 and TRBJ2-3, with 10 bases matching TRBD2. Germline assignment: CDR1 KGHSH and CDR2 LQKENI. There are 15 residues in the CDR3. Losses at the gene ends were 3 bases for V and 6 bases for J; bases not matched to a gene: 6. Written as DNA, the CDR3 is TGTGCCAGCTCACCTAATAGCGGGGGGCTTGATACGCAGTATTTT. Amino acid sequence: CASSPNSGGLDTQYF.

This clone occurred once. CDR3 amino acids: CSVVGQSDVLGYTF. The CDR3, as DNA: TGCAGCGTTGTTGGACAATCCGATGTTCTCGGCTACACCTTC. The rearrangement uses TRBV29-1 and TRBJ1-2; D is perhaps TRBD1 (5 bases). CDR1 and CDR2 (germline): SQVTM, ANQGSEA. With 4 bases removed from V and 8 bases from J, the gap between germline ends came to 20 bases. The CDR3 extends over 14 amino acids. Based on the CDR3 plus reference TRBV29-1 and TRBJ1-2, the full variable domain is SAVISQKPSRDICQRGTSLTIQCQVDSQVTMMFWYRQQPGQSLTLIATANQGSEATYESGFVIDKFPISRPNLTFSTLTVSNMSPEDSSIYLCSVVGQSDVLGYTFGSGTRLTVV.

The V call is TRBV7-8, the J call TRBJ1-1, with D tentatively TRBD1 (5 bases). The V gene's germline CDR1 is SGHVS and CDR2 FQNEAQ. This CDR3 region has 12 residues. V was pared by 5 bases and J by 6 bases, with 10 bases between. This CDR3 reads CASSRDSPEAFF. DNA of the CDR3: TGTGCCAGCAGCAGAGACAGCCCTGAAGCTTTCTTT. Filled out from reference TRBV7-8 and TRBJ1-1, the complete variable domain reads GAGVSQSPRYKVAKRGQDVALRCDPISGHVSLFWYQQALGQGPEFLTYFQNEAQLDKSGLPSDRFFAERPEGSVSTLKIQRTQQEDSAVYLCASSRDSPEAFFGQGTRLTVV.

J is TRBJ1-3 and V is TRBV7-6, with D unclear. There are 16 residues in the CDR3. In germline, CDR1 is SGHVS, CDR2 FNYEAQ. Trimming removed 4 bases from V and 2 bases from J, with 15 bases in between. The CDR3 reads CASSSQNTNTGNTIYF. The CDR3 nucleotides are TGTGCCAGCAGCTCCCAAAATACAAACACTGGAAACACCATATATTTT. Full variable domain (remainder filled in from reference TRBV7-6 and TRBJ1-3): GAGVSQSPRYKVTKRGQDVALRCDPISGHVSLYWYRQALGQGPEFLTYFNYEAQQDKSGLPNDRFSAERPEGSISTLTIQRTEQRDSAMYRCASSSQNTNTGNTIYFGEGSWLTVV.

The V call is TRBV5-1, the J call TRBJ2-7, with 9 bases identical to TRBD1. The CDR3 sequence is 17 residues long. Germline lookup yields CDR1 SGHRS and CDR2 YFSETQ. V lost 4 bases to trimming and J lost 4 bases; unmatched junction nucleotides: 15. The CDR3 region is CASSQNSGTGTFYEQYF. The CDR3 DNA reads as TGCGCCAGCAGCCAAAACTCCGGGACAGGGACTTTTTACGAGCAGTACTTC.

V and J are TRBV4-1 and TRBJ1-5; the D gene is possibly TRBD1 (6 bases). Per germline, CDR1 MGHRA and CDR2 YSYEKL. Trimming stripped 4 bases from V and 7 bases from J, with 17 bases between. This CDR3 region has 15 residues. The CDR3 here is CASSPTTGGGQPQHF. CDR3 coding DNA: TGCGCCAGCAGCCCGACGACGGGGGGGGGCCAGCCCCAGCATTTT.

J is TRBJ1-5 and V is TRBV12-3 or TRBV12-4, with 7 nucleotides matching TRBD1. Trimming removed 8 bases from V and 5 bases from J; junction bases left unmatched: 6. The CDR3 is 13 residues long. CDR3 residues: CASGQGVYQPQHF. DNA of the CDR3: TGTGCCAGCGGCCAGGGGGTTTATCAGCCCCAGCATTTT.

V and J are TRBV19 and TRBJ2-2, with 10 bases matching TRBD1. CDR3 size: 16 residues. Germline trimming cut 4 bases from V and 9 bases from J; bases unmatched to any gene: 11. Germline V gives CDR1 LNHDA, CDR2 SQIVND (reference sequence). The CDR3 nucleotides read TGTGCCAGTAGTAGCCCGGGACAGGGGAGTGGGAGGGAGCTGTTTTTT. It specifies CASSSPGQGSGRELFF.

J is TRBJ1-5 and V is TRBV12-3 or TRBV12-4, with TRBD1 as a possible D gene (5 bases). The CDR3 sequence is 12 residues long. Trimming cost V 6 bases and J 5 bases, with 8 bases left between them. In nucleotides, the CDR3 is TGTGCCAGCAGCGGGGGTTATCAGCCCCAGCATTTT. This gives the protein CASSGGYQPQHF.

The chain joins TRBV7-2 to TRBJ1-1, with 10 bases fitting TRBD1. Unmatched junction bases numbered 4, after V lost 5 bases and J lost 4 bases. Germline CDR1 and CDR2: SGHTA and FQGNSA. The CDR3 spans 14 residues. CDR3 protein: CASSAGQGSTEAFF. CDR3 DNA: TGTGCCAGCAGCGCGGGACAGGGGAGCACTGAAGCTTTCTTT.

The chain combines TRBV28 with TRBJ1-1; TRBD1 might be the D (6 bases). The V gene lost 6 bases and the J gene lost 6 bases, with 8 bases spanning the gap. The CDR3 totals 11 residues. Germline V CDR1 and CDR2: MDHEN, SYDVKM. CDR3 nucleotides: TGTGCCAGCAGGAACAGGGCTGAAGCTTTCTTT. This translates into CASRNRAEAFF. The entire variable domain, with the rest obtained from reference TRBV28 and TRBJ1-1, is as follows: DVKVTQSSRYLVKRTGEKVFLECVQDMDHENMFWYRQDPGLGLRLIYFSYDVKMKEKGDIPEGYSVSREKKERFSLILESASTNQTSMYLCASRNRAEAFFGQGTRLTVV.